This T cell receptor (beta chain) derives from a study of naive and memory T cell subsets. Study findings and constraints: From naive to CM, EM and EMRA, diversity decreased and Gini increased.

The CDR3 runs 16 residues. Germline CDR1 reads SGHVS; CDR2 reads FQNEAQ. V gave up 2 bases and J gave up 4 bases, with 17 bases separating them. Four subsets defined by CD45RA and CD27 were sorted after CD3, CD4, CD8 and live/dead staining. EMRA cells were CD45RA+CD27-, and effector memory cells CD45RA-CD27-. The beta constant-region primer was an equimolar mix of two oligonucleotides covering TRBC1 and TRBC2. MiXCR was run by TCRdb on the UMI-ligation and nested PCR reads, yielding one entry per CDR3 protein. Altogether more than 35,000 distinct CDR3 sequences are present, 10% to 15% being singletons, with the ten largest covering roughly 21%. Details on this clonotype: Its antigen is not known.

The chain carries TRBV7-8 and TRBJ1-1; TRBD1 might be the D (6 bases). The sequenced sample consisted of effector memory CD4+ T cells from blood. Noted subset: effector memory, CD45RA- CD27-. This sequence was found in a human donor in good health. The CDR3 protein is CASSLRAGASTTEAFF. For the CDR3, the DNA is TGTGCCAGCAGCTTACGGGCAGGGGCCAGTACCACTGAAGCTTTCTTT.